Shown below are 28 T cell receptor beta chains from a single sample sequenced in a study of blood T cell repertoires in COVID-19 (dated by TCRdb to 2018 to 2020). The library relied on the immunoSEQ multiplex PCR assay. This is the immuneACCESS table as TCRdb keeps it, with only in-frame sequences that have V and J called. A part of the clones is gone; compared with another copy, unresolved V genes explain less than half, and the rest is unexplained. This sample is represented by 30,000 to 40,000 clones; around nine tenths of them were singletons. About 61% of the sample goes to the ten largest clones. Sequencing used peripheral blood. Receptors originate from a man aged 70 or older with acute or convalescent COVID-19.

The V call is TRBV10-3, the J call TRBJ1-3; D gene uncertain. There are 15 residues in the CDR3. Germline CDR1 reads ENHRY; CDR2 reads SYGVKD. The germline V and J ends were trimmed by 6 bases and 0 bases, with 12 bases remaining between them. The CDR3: CAIRADSNSGNTIYF. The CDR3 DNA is TGTGCCATCAGGGCCGACTCAAACTCTGGAAACACCATATATTTT.

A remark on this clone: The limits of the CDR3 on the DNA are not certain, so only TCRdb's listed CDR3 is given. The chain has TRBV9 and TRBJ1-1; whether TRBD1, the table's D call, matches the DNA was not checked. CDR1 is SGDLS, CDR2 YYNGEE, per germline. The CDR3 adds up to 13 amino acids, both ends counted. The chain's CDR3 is CASSVGTGTGSFF.

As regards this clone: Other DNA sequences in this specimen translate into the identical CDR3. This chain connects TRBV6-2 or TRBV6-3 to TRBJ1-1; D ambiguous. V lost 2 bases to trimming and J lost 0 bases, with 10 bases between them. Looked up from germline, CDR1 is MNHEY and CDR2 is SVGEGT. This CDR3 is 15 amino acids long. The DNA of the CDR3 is TGTGCCAGCAGTTACGGAGGAAACATGAACACTGAAGCTTTCTTT. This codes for CASSYGGNMNTEAFF.

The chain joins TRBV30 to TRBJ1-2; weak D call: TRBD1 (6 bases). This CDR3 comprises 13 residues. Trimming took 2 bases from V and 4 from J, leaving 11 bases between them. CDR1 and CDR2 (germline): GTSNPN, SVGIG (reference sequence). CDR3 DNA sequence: TGTGCCTGGAGTAAGGGACAAGGCTATGGCTACACCTTC. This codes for CAWSKGQGYGYTF.

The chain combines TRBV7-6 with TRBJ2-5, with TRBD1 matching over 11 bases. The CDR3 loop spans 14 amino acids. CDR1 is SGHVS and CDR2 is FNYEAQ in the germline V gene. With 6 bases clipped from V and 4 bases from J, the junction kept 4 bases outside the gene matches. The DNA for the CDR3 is TGTGCCAGCAGATATGGGACAGGGGGAGAGACCCAGTACTTC. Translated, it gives CASRYGTGGETQYF.

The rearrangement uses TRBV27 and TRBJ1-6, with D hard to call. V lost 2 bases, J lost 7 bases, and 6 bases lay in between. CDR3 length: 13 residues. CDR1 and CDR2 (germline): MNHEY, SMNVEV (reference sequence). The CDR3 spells CASSLVRNSPLHF. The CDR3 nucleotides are TGTGCCAGCAGTTTAGTTCGGAATTCACCCCTCCACTTT.

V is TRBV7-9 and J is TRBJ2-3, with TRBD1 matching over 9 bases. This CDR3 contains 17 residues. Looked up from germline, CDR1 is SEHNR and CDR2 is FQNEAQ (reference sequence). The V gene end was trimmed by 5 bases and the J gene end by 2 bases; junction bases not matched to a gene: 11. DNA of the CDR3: TGTGCCAGCAGCGACACCCGGGACAGGGTGTACACAGATACGCAGTATTTT. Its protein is CASSDTRDRVYTDTQYF.

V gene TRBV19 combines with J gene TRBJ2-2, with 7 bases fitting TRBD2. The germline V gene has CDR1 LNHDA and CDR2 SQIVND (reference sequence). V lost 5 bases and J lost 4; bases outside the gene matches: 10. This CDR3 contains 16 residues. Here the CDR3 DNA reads TGTGCCAGTAGTCCCCAGCGGGGATCCTTCACCGGGGAGCTGTTTTTT. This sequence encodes CASSPQRGSFTGELFF.

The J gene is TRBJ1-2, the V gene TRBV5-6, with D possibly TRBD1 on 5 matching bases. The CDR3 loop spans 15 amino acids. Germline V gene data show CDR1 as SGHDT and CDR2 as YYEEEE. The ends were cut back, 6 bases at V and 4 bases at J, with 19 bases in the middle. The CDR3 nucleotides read TGTGCCAGCATCGGTGACAAGGGAAGGGGCTATGGCTACACCTTC. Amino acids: CASIGDKGRGYGYTF.

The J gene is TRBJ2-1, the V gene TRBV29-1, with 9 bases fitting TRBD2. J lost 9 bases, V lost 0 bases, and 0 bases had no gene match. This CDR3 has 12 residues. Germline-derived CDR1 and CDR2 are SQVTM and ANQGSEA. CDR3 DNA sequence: TGCAGCGTTGAAGAACTAGCGGGTGAGCAGTTCTTC. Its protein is CSVEELAGEQFF.

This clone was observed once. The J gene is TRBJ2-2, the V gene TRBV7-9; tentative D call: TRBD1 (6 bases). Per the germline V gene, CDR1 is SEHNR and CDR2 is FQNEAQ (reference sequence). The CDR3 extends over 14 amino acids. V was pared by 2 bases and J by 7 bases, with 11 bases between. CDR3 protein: CASSLQGYGGELFF. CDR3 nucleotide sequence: TGTGCCAGCAGCTTACAGGGGTATGGCGGGGAGCTGTTTTTT.

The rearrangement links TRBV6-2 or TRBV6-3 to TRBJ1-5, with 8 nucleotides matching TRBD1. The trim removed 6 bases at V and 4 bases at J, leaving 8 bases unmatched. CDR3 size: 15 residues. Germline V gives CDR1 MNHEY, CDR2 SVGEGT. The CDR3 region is CASRPRQGRNQPQHF. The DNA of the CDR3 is TGTGCCAGCAGACCTAGACAGGGGCGGAATCAGCCCCAGCATTTT.

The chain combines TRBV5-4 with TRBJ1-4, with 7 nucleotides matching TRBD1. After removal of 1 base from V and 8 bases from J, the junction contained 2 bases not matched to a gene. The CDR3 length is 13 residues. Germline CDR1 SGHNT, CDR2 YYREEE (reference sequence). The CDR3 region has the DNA TGTGCCAGCAGCTTGACAGGGGAGGAAAAACTGTTTTTT. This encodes CASSLTGEEKLFF.

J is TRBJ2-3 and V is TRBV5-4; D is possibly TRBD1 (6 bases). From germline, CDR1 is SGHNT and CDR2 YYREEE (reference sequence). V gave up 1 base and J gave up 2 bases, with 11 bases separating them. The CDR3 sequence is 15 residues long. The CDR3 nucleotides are TGTGCCAGCAGCTTGAAGACAGGACCCACAGATACGCAGTATTTT. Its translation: CASSLKTGPTDTQYF. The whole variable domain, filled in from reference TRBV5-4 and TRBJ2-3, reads ETGVTQSPTHLIKTRGQQVTLRCSSQSGHNTVSWYQQALGQGPQFIFQYYREEENGRGNFPPRFSGLQFPNYSSELNVNALELDDSALYLCASSLKTGPTDTQYFGPGTRLTVL.

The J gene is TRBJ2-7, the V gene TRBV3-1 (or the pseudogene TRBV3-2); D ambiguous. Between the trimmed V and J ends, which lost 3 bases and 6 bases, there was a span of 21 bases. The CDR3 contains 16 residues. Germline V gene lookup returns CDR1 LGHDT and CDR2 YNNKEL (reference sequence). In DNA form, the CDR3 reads TGTGCCAGCAGCCAGGCGGTAACGTCTTTCCCCCTCGAGCAGTACTTC. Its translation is CASSQAVTSFPLEQYF.

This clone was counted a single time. CDR3 DNA sequence: TGTGCCAGCAGCTTAAGGACAGGGACGAACACTGAAGCTTTCTTT. The encoded protein is CASSLRTGTNTEAFF. The chain joins TRBV7-2 to TRBJ1-1, with 8 positions matching TRBD1. Per germline, CDR1 SGHTA and CDR2 FQGNSA. This CDR3 spans 15 amino acids. Trimming took 2 bases from V and 1 from J; bases not matched to a gene: 3.

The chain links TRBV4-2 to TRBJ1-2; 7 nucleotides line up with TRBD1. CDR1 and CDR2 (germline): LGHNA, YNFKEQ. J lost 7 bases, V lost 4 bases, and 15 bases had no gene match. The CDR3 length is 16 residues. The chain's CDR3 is CASSLLQGIVLGGYTF. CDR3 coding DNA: TGTGCCAGCAGCCTATTACAGGGGATCGTTTTGGGTGGCTACACCTTC.

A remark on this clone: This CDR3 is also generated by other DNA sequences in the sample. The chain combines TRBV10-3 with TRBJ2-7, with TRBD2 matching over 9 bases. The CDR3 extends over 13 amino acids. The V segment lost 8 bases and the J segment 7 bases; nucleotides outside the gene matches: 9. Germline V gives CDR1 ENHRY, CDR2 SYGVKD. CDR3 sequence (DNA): TGTGCCATCTCCGCGGGGGGGCGGGGAGAGCAGTACTTC. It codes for CAISAGGRGEQYF.

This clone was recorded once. DNA for the CDR3: TGTGCCAGCACGGACAGGGTCAACGAGCAGTACTTC. Protein sequence: CASTDRVNEQYF. The chain has TRBV28 and TRBJ2-7, with 8 bases fitting TRBD1. Trimming removed 7 bases from V and 5 bases from J; junction bases left unmatched: 4. This CDR3 region has 12 residues. The germline CDR1 and CDR2 sequences are MDHEN and SYDVKM.

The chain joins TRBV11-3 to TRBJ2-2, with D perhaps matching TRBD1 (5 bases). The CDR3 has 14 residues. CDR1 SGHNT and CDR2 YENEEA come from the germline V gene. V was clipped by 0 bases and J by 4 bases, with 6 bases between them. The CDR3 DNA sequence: TGTGCCAGCAGCTTAGATGGGGCCACCGGGGAGCTGTTTTTT. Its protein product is CASSLDGATGELFF.

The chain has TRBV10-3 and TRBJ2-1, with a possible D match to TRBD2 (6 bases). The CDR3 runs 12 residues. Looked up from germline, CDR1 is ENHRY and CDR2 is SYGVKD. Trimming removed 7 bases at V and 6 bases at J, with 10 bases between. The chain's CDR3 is CAITGGSNEQFF. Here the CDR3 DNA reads TGTGCCATCACCGGGGGTAGCAATGAGCAGTTCTTC.

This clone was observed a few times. The CDR3 is CASSQLTGVGQPQHF. The CDR3 bases are TGCGCCAGCAGCCAACTCACAGGGGTCGGACAGCCCCAGCATTTT. The chain employs TRBV4-3 and TRBJ1-5; 7 bases map to TRBD1. V lost 2 bases, J lost 7 bases, and 8 bases stayed unmatched. In germline, CDR1 is LGHNA, CDR2 YSLEER. The CDR3 contains 15 residues.

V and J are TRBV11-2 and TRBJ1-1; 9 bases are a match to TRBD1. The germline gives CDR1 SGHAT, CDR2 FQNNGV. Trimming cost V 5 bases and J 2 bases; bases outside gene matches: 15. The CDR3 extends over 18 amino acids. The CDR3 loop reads CASSPQQDRGLPNTEAFF. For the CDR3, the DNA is TGTGCCAGCAGCCCACAGCAGGACAGGGGATTACCCAACACTGAAGCTTTCTTT. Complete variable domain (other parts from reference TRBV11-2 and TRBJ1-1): EAGVAQSPRYKIIEKRQSVAFWCNPISGHATLYWYQQILGQGPKLLIQFQNNGVVDDSQLPKDRFSAERLKGVDSTLKIQPAKLEDSAVYLCASSPQQDRGLPNTEAFFGQGTRLTVV.

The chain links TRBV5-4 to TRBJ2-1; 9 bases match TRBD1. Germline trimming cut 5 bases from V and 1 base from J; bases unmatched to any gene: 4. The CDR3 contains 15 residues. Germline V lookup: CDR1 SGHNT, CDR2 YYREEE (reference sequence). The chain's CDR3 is CASSFDRGSYNEQFF. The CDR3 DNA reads TGTGCCAGCAGTTTCGACAGGGGGTCCTACAATGAGCAGTTCTTC.

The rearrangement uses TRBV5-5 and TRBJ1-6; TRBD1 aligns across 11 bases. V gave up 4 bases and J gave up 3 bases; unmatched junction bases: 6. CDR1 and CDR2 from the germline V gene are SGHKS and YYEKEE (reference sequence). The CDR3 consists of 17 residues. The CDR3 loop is CASSMGTGGNYNSPLHF. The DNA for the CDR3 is TGTGCCAGCAGCATGGGGACAGGGGGTAACTATAATTCACCCCTCCACTTT.

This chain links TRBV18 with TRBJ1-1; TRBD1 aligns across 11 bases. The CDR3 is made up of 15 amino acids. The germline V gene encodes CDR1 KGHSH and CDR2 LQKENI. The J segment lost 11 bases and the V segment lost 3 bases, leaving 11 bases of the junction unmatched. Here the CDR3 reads CASSPESGTGGRAFF. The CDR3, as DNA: TGTGCCAGCTCACCTGAATCCGGGACAGGGGGAAGGGCTTTCTTT.

The DNA for the CDR3 is TGTGCCAGCAGGCTAACAGGGGACTATGGCTACACCTTC. Translating it yields CASRLTGDYGYTF. This chain joins TRBV12-3 or TRBV12-4 and TRBJ1-2; TRBD1 matches 7 bases. The CDR3 extends over 13 amino acids. The trim removed 6 bases at V and 3 bases at J, leaving 4 bases unmatched.

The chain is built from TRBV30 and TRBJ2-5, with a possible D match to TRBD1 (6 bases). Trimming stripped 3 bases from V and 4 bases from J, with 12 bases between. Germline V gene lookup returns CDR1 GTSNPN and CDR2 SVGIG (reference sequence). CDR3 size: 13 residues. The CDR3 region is CAWSLGQRETQYF. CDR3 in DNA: TGTGCCTGGAGCCTTGGACAGAGAGAGACCCAGTACTTC.